The table lists the clone carrying this T cell receptor beta chain with a count of one. This specimen comes from a study of shared clonotypes between healthy human individuals. TCRdb's copy holds only in-frame clones and misses some; the assay was immunoSEQ multiplex PCR. In the table there are some 2,000,000 clones, more than 90% of which are singletons. The specimen sequenced was naive CD4+ T cells sorted from blood. Subset described: CD45RA+ positively selected. The origin of this receptor is a man younger than 35 in good health.

The CDR3 DNA sequence: TGTGCCAGCAGTGCTGCAAATTCACCCCTCCACTTT. It is translated as CASSAANSPLHF. The chain carries TRBV6-1 and TRBJ1-6; D is uncertain. The CDR3 sequence is 12 residues long. V was cut by 4 bases and J by 7 bases, with 5 bases left in between. Germline V CDR1 and CDR2: MNHNS, SASEGT.